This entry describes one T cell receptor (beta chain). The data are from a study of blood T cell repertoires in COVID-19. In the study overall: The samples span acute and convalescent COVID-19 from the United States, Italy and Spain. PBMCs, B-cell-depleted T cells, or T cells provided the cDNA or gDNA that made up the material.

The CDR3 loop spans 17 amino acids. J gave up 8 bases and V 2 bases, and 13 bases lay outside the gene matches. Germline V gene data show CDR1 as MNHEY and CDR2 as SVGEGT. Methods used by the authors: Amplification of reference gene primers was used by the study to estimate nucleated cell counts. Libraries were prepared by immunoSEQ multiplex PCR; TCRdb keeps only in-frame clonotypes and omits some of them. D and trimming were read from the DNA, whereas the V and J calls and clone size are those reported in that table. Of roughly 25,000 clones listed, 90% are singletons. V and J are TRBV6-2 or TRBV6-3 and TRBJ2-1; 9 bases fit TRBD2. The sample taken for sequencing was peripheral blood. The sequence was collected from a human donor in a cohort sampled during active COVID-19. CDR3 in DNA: TGTGCCAGCAGTTACGCCCCCAGCGGGAGGCCCCCGCATGAGCAGTTCTTC. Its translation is CASSYAPSGRPPHEQFF.